One and the same sample provided the 8 T cell receptor beta chains below, sequenced in a study of cytomegalovirus exposure and HLA in healthy donors. Both 60 Vbeta primers and 13 Jbeta primers went into the PCR. Only in-frame clones appear in the TCRdb table, and some are missing; sequencing was by immunoSEQ multiplex PCR. This sample has 130,000 to 150,000 clones; over 65% occur once, and the top ten carry around 4.7%. The sequenced material came from PBMCs. These receptors came from a man aged 18 to 29 in good health and CMV-seropositive.

This chain uses TRBV6-4 with TRBJ2-5; TRBD2 aligns across 8 bases. V lost 2 bases, J lost 3 bases, and 14 bases stayed unmatched. The CDR3 covers 18 residues. Germline V gene lookup returns CDR1 MRHNA and CDR2 SNTAGT. The CDR3: CASSDGRSGRVFEETQYF. DNA of the CDR3: TGTGCCAGCAGTGACGGGCGGAGCGGGAGAGTTTTTGAAGAGACCCAGTACTTC.

This clone was counted a few times. The rearrangement joins TRBV7-3 to TRBJ2-1, with 10 bases identical to TRBD1. J gave up 2 bases and V 4 bases, and 2 bases lay outside the gene matches. CDR1 and CDR2 from the germline V gene are SGHTA and FQGTGA. The length of the CDR3 is 15 residues. CDR3 coding DNA: TGTGCCAGCAGCTCCGGGACAGGGGCCTACAATGAGCAGTTCTTC. Its protein product is CASSSGTGAYNEQFF. The full variable domain, in which reference TRBV7-3 and TRBJ2-1 provide the parts outside the CDR3, is GAGVSQTPSNKVTEKGKYVELRCDPISGHTALYWYRQSLGQGPEFLIYFQGTGAADDSGLPNDRFFAVRPEGSVSTLKIQRTERGDSAVYLCASSSGTGAYNEQFFGPGTRLTVL.

The gene calls are TRBV28 and TRBJ1-4; possibly TRBD1 for D (5 bases). The CDR3 length is 16 residues. Germline V CDR1 and CDR2: MDHEN, SYDVKM. The V gene lost 1 base and the J gene lost 0 bases, with 9 bases spanning the gap. CDR3 in amino acids: CASSLYAGATNEKLFF. The DNA of the CDR3 is TGTGCCAGCAGTTTATATGCGGGGGCAACTAATGAAAAACTGTTTTTT.

The chain combines TRBV5-1 with TRBJ1-6, with D uncertain. CDR3 size: 15 residues. Trimming left V 1 base short and J 8 bases short, with 13 bases between. Germline V lookup: CDR1 SGHRS, CDR2 YFSETQ. The CDR3 is CASSLRLSSDSPLHF. The CDR3 DNA reads TGCGCCAGCAGCTTGAGACTCTCTAGCGATTCACCCCTCCACTTT. Full variable domain (missing parts from reference TRBV5-1 and TRBJ1-6): KAGVTQTPRYLIKTRGQQVTLSCSPISGHRSVSWYQQTPGQGLQFLFEYFSETQRNKGNFPGRFSGRQFSNSRSEMNVSTLELGDSALYLCASSLRLSSDSPLHFGNGTRLTVT.

This chain uses TRBV19 with TRBJ2-5; weak D call: TRBD1 (6 bases). Germline assignment: CDR1 LNHDA and CDR2 SQIVND (reference sequence). Between the trimmed V and J ends, which lost 5 bases and 2 bases, there was a span of 12 bases. This CDR3 has 14 residues. CDR3 nucleotides: TGTGCCAGTAGTCCCGGACAGATACAAGAGACCCAGTACTTC. It yields the protein CASSPGQIQETQYF.

This clone was picked up a small number of times. V usage is TRBV7-6 and J usage is TRBJ2-1, with a weak D call TRBD2 (5 bases). Trimming pared 6 bases from V and 9 bases from J, leaving 21 bases between. Germline CDR1 SGHVS, CDR2 FNYEAQ. This CDR3 is built from 15 residues. This chain's CDR3 is CASSLPGKRETEQFF. Here the CDR3 DNA reads TGTGCCAGCAGTCTTCCCGGAAAGAGGGAGACTGAGCAGTTCTTC.

This chain joins TRBV7-9 and TRBJ2-7, with D possibly being TRBD1 (5 bases). Trimming cost V 3 bases and J 1 base, with 7 bases left between them. The CDR3 has 13 amino acids. Germline CDR1 is SEHNR and CDR2 is FQNEAQ (reference sequence). Here the CDR3 reads CASSFQGSYEQYF. CDR3 sequence (DNA): TGTGCCAGCAGCTTCCAGGGATCCTACGAGCAGTACTTC. Complete variable domain (other parts from reference TRBV7-9 and TRBJ2-7): DTGVSQNPRHKITKRGQNVTFRCDPISEHNRLYWYRQTLGQGPEFLTYFQNEAQLEKSRLLSDRFSAERPKGSFSTLEIQRTEQGDSAMYLCASSFQGSYEQYFGPGTRLTVT.

This chain connects TRBV27 to TRBJ2-2; TRBD2 might be the D (5 bases). This CDR3 is 18 amino acids long. The V end lost 0 bases, the J end lost 2 bases, and 16 bases lay between the germline ends. The germline CDR1 and CDR2 sequences are MNHEY and SMNVEV (reference sequence). DNA of the CDR3: TGTGCCAGCAGTTTATCAGGGCATGGGGAGTTAAACACCGGGGAGCTGTTTTTT. Protein: CASSLSGHGELNTGELFF.